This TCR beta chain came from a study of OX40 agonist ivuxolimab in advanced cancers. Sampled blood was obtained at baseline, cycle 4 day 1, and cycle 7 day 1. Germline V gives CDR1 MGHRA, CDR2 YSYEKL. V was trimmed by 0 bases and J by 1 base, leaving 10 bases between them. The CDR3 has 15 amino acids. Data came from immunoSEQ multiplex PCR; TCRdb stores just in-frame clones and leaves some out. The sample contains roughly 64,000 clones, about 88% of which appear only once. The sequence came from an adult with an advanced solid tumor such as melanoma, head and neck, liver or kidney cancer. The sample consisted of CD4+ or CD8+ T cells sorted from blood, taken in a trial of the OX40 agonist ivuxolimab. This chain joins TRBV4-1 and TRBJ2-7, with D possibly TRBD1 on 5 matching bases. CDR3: CASSQEDSLSYEQYF. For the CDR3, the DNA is TGCGCCAGCAGCCAAGAAGACAGCTTATCCTACGAGCAGTACTTC.